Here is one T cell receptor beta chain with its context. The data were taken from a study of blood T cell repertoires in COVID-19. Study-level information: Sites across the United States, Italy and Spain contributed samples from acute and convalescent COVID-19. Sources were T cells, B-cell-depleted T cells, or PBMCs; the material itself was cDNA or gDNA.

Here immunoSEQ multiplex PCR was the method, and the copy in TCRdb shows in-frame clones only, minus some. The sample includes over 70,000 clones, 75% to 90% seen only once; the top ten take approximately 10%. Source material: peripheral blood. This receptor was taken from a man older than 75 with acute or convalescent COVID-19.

This CDR3 reads CASSQINEKLFF. The CDR3 DNA reads as TGTGCCAGCAGCCAAATTAATGAAAAACTGTTTTTT. V usage is TRBV6-6 and J usage is TRBJ1-4; no firm D call. With 6 bases removed from V and 4 bases from J, the gap between germline ends came to 6 bases. This CDR3 spans 12 amino acids. Germline-derived CDR1 and CDR2 are MNHNY and SVGAGI (reference sequence).